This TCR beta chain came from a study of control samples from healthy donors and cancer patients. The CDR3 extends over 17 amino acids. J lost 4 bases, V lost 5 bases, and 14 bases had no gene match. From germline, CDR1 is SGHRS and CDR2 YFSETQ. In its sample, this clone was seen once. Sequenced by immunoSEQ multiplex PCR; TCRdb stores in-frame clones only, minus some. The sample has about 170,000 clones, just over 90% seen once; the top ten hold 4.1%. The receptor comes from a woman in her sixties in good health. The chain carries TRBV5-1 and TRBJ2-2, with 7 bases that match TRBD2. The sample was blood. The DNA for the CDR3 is TGCGCCAGCAGGCGGGGGTACACCCAAGAAAGCACCGGGGAGCTGTTTTTT. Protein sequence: CASRRGYTQESTGELFF.